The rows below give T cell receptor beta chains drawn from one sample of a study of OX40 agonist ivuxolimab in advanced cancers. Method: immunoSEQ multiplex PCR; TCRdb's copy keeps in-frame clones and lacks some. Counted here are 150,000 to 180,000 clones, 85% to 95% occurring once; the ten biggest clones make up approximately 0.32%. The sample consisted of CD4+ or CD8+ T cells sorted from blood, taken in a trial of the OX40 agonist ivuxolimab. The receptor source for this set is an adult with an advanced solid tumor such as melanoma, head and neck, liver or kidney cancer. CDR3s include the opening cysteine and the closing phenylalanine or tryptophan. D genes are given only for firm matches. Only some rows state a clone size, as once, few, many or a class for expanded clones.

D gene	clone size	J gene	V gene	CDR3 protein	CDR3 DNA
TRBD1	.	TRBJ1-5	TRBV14	CASSRTGSNQPQHF	TGTGCCAGCAGCCGGACAGGGAGCAATCAGCCCCAGCATTTT
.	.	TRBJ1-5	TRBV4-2	CASSQARGGAGAREPQHF	TGTGCCAGCAGCCAAGCCCGTGGCGGAGCAGGGGCCCGAGAGCCCCAGCATTTT
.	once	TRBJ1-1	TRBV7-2	CASSHPPGDSEAFF	TGTGCCAGCAGCCATCCTCCAGGAGATTCGGAAGCTTTCTTT
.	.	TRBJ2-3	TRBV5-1	CASSPRLGTDTQYF	TGCGCCAGCAGTCCTAGACTTGGCACAGATACGCAGTATTTT
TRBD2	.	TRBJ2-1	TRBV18	CASSPTSGSPPFF	TGTGCCAGCTCACCAACTAGCGGGAGCCCCCCGTTCTTC
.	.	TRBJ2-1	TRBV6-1	CATWRWEQFF	TGTGCCACCTGGAGGTGGGAGCAGTTCTTC
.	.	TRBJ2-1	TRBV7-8	CASSPHPRGPGGEQFF	TGTGCCAGCAGCCCCCATCCGCGGGGCCCCGGGGGTGAGCAGTTCTTC
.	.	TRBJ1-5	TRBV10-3	CAITAGSNQPQHF	TGTGCCATCACCGCAGGGAGCAATCAGCCCCAGCATTTT
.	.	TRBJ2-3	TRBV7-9	CASSFAGEDTQYF	TGTGCCAGCAGCTTCGCGGGTGAAGATACGCAGTATTTT
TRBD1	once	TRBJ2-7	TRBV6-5	CASSQDRAYEQYF	TGTGCCAGCAGTCAGGACAGGGCATACGAGCAGTACTTC
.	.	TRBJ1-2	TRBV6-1	CASSETRGLNYGYTF	TGTGCCAGCAGTGAAACCCGGGGGCTTAACTATGGCTACACCTTC
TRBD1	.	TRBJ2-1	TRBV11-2	CASSLRTGASNEQFF	TGTGCCAGCAGCTTACGGACAGGGGCTTCCAATGAGCAGTTCTTC
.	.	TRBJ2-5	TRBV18	CASSDQETQYF	TGTGCCAGCTCAGACCAAGAGACCCAGTACTTC
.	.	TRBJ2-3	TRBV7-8	CASSSPRQASTDTQYF	TGTGCCAGCAGCTCCCCCCGCCAGGCCAGCACAGATACGCAGTATTTT
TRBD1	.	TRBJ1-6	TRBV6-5	CASSWDRESPLHF	TGTGCCAGCAGTTGGGACAGGGAATCACCCCTCCACTTT
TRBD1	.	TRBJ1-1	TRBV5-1	CASSLTGGLITEAFF	TGCGCCAGCAGCTTGACAGGGGGCTTGATCACTGAAGCTTTCTTT
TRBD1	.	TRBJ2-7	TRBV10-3	CAISVGQGAREQYF	TGTGCCATCAGCGTTGGACAGGGGGCGCGAGAGCAGTACTTC
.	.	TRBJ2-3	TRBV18	CASSPLKDWRDTQYF	TGTGCCAGCTCACCACTGAAGGACTGGAGGGATACGCAGTATTTT
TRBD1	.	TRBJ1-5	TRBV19	CASTADRGPNQPQHF	TGTGCCAGTACCGCCGACAGGGGACCCAATCAGCCCCAGCATTTT
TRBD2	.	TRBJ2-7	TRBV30	CAWSKGLAGGPLYEQYF	TGTGCCTGGAGTAAAGGACTAGCGGGAGGACCGCTCTACGAGCAGTACTTC
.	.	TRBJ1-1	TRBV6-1	CASSEGGGSCVF	TGTGCCAGCAGTGAAGGCGGGGGAAGTTGTGTCTTT
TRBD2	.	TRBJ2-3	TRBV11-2	CASSFSRLAAGDTQYF	TGTGCCAGCAGCTTCTCGCGACTAGCGGCCGGCGATACGCAGTATTTT
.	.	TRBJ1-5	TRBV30	CAWSTDSFPPQHF	TGTGCCTGGAGTACTGACAGTTTCCCGCCCCAGCATTTT
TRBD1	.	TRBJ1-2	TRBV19	CASSTFGQGDGYTF	TGTGCCAGTAGTACCTTCGGACAGGGGGATGGCTACACCTTC
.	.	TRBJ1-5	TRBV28	CASIEGNSNQPQHF	TGTGCCAGCATAGAAGGGAATAGCAATCAGCCCCAGCATTTT
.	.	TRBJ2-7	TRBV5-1	CASSLVGTNAYEQYF	TGCGCCAGCAGCTTGGTAGGGACCAACGCCTACGAGCAGTACTTC
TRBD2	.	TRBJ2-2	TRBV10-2	CASSSRWGGKDTGELFF	TGCGCCAGCAGTTCCCGGTGGGGGGGGAAGGACACCGGGGAGCTGTTTTTT
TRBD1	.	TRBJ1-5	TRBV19	CASTVDRGGGSNQPQHF	TGTGCCAGTACTGTTGACAGGGGTGGTGGTAGCAATCAGCCCCAGCATTTT
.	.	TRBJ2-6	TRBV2	CASSGSGANVLTF	TGTGCCAGCAGTGGGTCGGGGGCCAACGTCCTGACTTTC
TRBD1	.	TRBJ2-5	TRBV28	CASSRGQGRETQYF	TGTGCCAGCAGCCGGGGACAGGGTAGAGAGACCCAGTACTTC
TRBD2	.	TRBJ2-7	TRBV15	CATSRAELRLAGVYEQYF	TGTGCCACCAGCAGAGCGGAGTTAAGACTAGCGGGAGTGTACGAGCAGTACTTC
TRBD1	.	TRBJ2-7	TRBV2	CASSDLGTGTYEQYF	TGTGCCAGCAGTGACTTAGGGACAGGGACCTACGAGCAGTACTTC
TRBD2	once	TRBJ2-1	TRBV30	CAWTPGLAGGNEQFF	TGTGCCTGGACCCCAGGACTAGCGGGAGGGAATGAGCAGTTCTTC
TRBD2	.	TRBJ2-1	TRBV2	CASNDRAGVPTDEQFF	TGTGCCAGCAACGATCGGGCGGGAGTGCCCACGGATGAGCAGTTCTTC
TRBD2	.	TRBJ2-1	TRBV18	CASSPGLAGYNEQFF	TGTGCCAGCTCACCTGGACTAGCTGGATACAATGAGCAGTTCTTC
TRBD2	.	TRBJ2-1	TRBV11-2	CASSPPGGVAGGRGEQFF	TGTGCCAGCAGCCCCCCTGGCGGGGTAGCGGGGGGGCGTGGTGAGCAGTTCTTC
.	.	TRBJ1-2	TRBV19	CASSISLPGTYGYTF	TGTGCCAGTAGTATATCGCTGCCTGGCACCTATGGCTACACCTTC